The 23 T cell receptor beta chains below were found in one sample sequenced in a study of technical replicates of blood from four donors. Assay: immunoSEQ multiplex PCR; the TCRdb copy retains only in-frame clones and omits some. The table has about 73,000 clones, approximately 90% seen once. Sequencing used PBMCs. The receptor set was obtained from a human donor in good health. Some clones in this sample may be carry-over from other donors' samples.

The chain joins TRBV5-4 to TRBJ2-3; 12 nucleotides agree with TRBD2. The germline CDR1 and CDR2 sequences are SGHNT and YYREEE (reference sequence). The CDR3 runs 15 residues. The V segment lost 0 bases and the J segment 4 bases; nucleotides outside the gene matches: 0. Here the CDR3 DNA reads TGTGCCAGCAGCTTGGGACTAGCGGGGGCAGATACGCAGTATTTT. Residues: CASSLGLAGADTQYF. Full variable domain (remainder filled in from reference TRBV5-4 and TRBJ2-3): ETGVTQSPTHLIKTRGQQVTLRCSSQSGHNTVSWYQQALGQGPQFIFQYYREEENGRGNFPPRFSGLQFPNYSSELNVNALELDDSALYLCASSLGLAGADTQYFGPGTRLTVL.

The genes are TRBV27 and TRBJ2-2; 9 bases align to TRBD2. The CDR3 has 15 residues. The junction had 4 bases not matched to a gene; V was cut back by 6 bases and J by 2 bases. Germline lookup yields CDR1 MNHEY and CDR2 SMNVEV (reference sequence). CDR3 protein: CASRLAGVNTGELFF. The DNA for the CDR3 is TGTGCCAGCAGATTAGCGGGGGTTAACACCGGGGAGCTGTTTTTT.

This chain joins TRBV7-2 and TRBJ2-2; a possible D gene is TRBD2 (6 bases). There are 17 residues in the CDR3. Trimming shortened V by 8 bases and J by 2 bases, and 21 bases separated the two germline ends. CDR1 and CDR2 (germline): SGHTA, FQGNSA. The CDR3 loop reads CASGERRGRPNTGELFF. DNA of the CDR3: TGTGCCAGCGGGGAGAGACGGGGGAGGCCCAACACCGGGGAGCTGTTTTTT.

The chain joins TRBV5-4 to TRBJ2-5, with 7 bases fitting TRBD2. V trimming: 2 bases; J trimming: 5 bases; junction bases outside the gene matches: 6. Looked up from germline, CDR1 is SGHNT and CDR2 is YYREEE (reference sequence). The CDR3 spans 14 residues. The CDR3 loop is CASSFGGEGETQYF. DNA for the CDR3: TGTGCCAGCAGCTTCGGCGGGGAGGGTGAGACCCAGTACTTC.

The chain combines TRBV30 with TRBJ2-5; no reliable D call. Per germline, CDR1 GTSNPN and CDR2 SVGIG (reference sequence). V lost 2 bases, J lost 1 base, and 8 bases lay in between. CDR3 size: 13 residues. CDR3 in DNA: TGTGCCTGGAGTCCAGCTAGCCAAGAGACCCAGTACTTC. It yields the protein CAWSPASQETQYF.

The chain links TRBV12-5 to TRBJ2-5, with 14 positions matching TRBD2. Germline CDR1 LGHNT, CDR2 FRNRAP. Trimming at V came to 4 bases and at J to 5 bases, leaving 3 bases not matched to a gene. CDR3 size: 15 residues. CDR3 loop: CASGSTSGGAETQYF. The DNA for the CDR3 is TGTGCTAGTGGTTCGACTAGCGGGGGGGCGGAGACCCAGTACTTC.

The chain couples TRBV9 to TRBJ2-1; 10 nucleotides line up with TRBD2. Trimming removed 4 bases from V and 7 bases from J; junction bases left unmatched: 11. Germline V lookup: CDR1 SGDLS, CDR2 YYNGEE. The CDR3 length is 16 residues. The chain's CDR3 is CASSPLAGGLENEQFF. The CDR3 DNA follows: TGTGCCAGCAGCCCGTTAGCGGGGGGTTTGGAAAATGAGCAGTTCTTC.

The chain is built from TRBV19 and TRBJ1-5; 8 nucleotides match TRBD1. This CDR3 region has 15 residues. The V segment lost 6 bases and the J segment 0 bases; nucleotides outside the gene matches: 4. Germline CDR1 is LNHDA and CDR2 is SQIVND (reference sequence). The CDR3 region is CASRDRVNSNQPQHF. CDR3 DNA sequence: TGTGCCAGTAGGGACAGGGTGAATAGCAATCAGCCCCAGCATTTT.

V gene TRBV6-5 combines with J gene TRBJ2-4, with 10 positions matching TRBD2. In germline, CDR1 is MNHEY, CDR2 SVGAGI. V lost 6 bases, J lost 7 bases, and 6 bases stayed unmatched. The CDR3 runs to 14 residues. In nucleotides, the CDR3 is TGTGCCAGCAGAGCGGGGGGGCGGGGGAACATTCAGTACTTC. Translation: CASRAGGRGNIQYF.

CDR3 in DNA: TGTGCCAGCAGCCAAGATCCCAGCGGGAGGGCCTACGAGCAGTACTTC. Its protein is CASSQDPSGRAYEQYF. The chain carries TRBV4-2 and TRBJ2-7; 10 bases align to TRBD2. The CDR3 is 16 residues long. J lost 2 bases, V lost 0 bases, and 4 bases had no gene match. Germline-derived CDR1 and CDR2 are LGHNA and YNFKEQ.

The CDR3 nucleotides are TGTGCCAGCAGTTTAGCGGTTGGCTATGGCTACACCTTC. Its protein is CASSLAVGYGYTF. The chain uses TRBV27 and TRBJ1-2; D remains ambiguous. The V and J ends lost 2 bases and 4 bases respectively, with 8 bases between them. This CDR3 has 13 residues. Germline CDR1 MNHEY, CDR2 SMNVEV (reference sequence).

This clone was counted between two and nine times. This chain links TRBV7-9 with TRBJ2-7, with 10 bases that match TRBD1. J gave up 3 bases and V 2 bases, and 10 bases lay outside the gene matches. This CDR3 region has 17 residues. Germline assignment: CDR1 SEHNR and CDR2 FQNEAQ (reference sequence). This CDR3 reads CASSLNIVGTGDYEQYF. The CDR3 DNA is TGTGCCAGCAGCTTAAACATCGTCGGGACAGGGGACTACGAGCAGTACTTC. Based on the CDR3 plus reference TRBV7-9 and TRBJ2-7, the full variable domain is DTGVSQNPRHKITKRGQNVTFRCDPISEHNRLYWYRQTLGQGPEFLTYFQNEAQLEKSRLLSDRFSAERPKGSFSTLEIQRTEQGDSAMYLCASSLNIVGTGDYEQYFGPGTRLTVT.

The chain recombines TRBV6-4 with TRBJ1-2; D is uncertain. This CDR3 spans 12 amino acids. CDR1 MRHNA and CDR2 SNTAGT come from the germline V gene. With 2 bases removed from V and 4 bases from J, the gap between germline ends came to 5 bases. The CDR3 is CASSDGSYGYTF. CDR3 coding DNA: TGTGCCAGCAGTGACGGGAGCTATGGCTACACCTTC.

In DNA form, the CDR3 reads TGTGCCAGCAGCTTACATGGCGGATTCACAGATACGCAGTATTTT. Amino acids: CASSLHGGFTDTQYF. J is TRBJ2-3 and V is TRBV11-1, with D unclear. CDR3 size: 15 residues. CDR1 and CDR2 from the germline V gene are SGHAT and FQDESV (reference sequence). Trimming removed 2 bases from V and 2 bases from J, with 11 bases in between.

The gene calls are TRBV5-6 and TRBJ2-5; TRBD1 aligns across 8 bases. Per germline, CDR1 SGHDT and CDR2 YYEEEE. The ends lost 2 bases at V and 1 base at J; junction bases unmatched: 1. The CDR3 is made up of 14 amino acids. Written as DNA, the CDR3 is TGTGCCAGCAGCTTCGGACAGGGCCAAGAGACCCAGTACTTC. Its protein product is CASSFGQGQETQYF.

The rearrangement joins TRBV19 to TRBJ1-1; maybe TRBD1 (6 bases). V dropped 7 bases and J dropped 2 bases, with 38 bases sitting between them. This CDR3 is 22 amino acids long. The V gene's germline CDR1 is LNHDA and CDR2 SQIVND (reference sequence). CDR3 amino acids: CASTDFRAGRGKSLIINTEAFF. DNA of the CDR3: TGTGCCAGTACCGATTTTAGAGCAGGCAGGGGAAAATCACTAATAATCAACACTGAAGCTTTCTTT.

This rearrangement joins TRBV9 to TRBJ2-1; 9 positions agree with TRBD1. V dropped 2 bases and J dropped 5; count of bases not matched to a gene: 5. This CDR3 comprises 15 residues. The germline V gene encodes CDR1 SGDLS and CDR2 YYNGEE. The CDR3 sequence: CASSVSGQGHNEQFF. In DNA form, the CDR3 reads TGTGCCAGCAGCGTTTCCGGACAGGGGCACAATGAGCAGTTCTTC.

V gene TRBV6-5 combines with J gene TRBJ2-7; D not certain. Trimming pared 6 bases from V and 5 bases from J, leaving 17 bases between. The CDR3 covers 14 residues. CDR1 and CDR2 (germline): MNHEY, SVGAGI. This CDR3 is CASRLIVGHNEQYF. For the CDR3, the DNA is TGTGCCAGCAGGCTTATCGTGGGCCATAACGAGCAGTACTTC.

This clone has only one observation. The chain couples TRBV9 to TRBJ2-7; 8 bases align to TRBD1. The CDR3 spans 13 residues. Per germline, CDR1 SGDLS and CDR2 YYNGEE. Trimming removed 1 base from V and 7 bases from J; junction bases left unmatched: 4. CDR3 sequence (DNA): TGTGCCAGCAGCGTACAGGGGGCGGGGGAGCAGTACTTC. It is translated as CASSVQGAGEQYF.

The chain couples TRBV2 to TRBJ2-2; no firm D call. The CDR3 is made up of 13 amino acids. Germline CDR1 is SNHLY and CDR2 is FYNNEI. V lost 5 bases and J 5 bases, leaving 9 bases between the germline ends. CDR3 sequence reads: CASSSSRTGELFF. Here the CDR3 DNA reads TGTGCCAGCAGTTCCTCTAGGACCGGGGAGCTGTTTTTT.

The rearrangement uses TRBV25-1 and TRBJ2-5, with TRBD2 matching 11 bases. The CDR3 has 18 amino acids. V shed 2 bases, J shed 5 bases, and the junction held 13 bases outside the gene matches. Looked up from germline, CDR1 is MGHDK and CDR2 is SYGVNS. Written as DNA, the CDR3 is TGTGCCAGCAGTGAAGGAAAACTAGCGGGAGTTCGATGGGAGACCCAGTACTTC. Protein: CASSEGKLAGVRWETQYF.

V usage is TRBV30 and J usage is TRBJ2-7, with D tentatively TRBD2 (6 bases). The germline gives CDR1 GTSNPN, CDR2 SVGIG (reference sequence). The ends were cut back, 0 bases at V and 7 bases at J, with 19 bases in the middle. This CDR3 has 15 amino acids. Here the CDR3 reads CAWSVSGSLSREQYF. CDR3 coding DNA: TGTGCCTGGAGTGTAAGCGGGTCCCTCTCTCGGGAGCAGTACTTC.

The gene calls are TRBV7-3 and TRBJ1-1; D unresolved. V was pared by 3 bases and J by 5 bases, with 10 bases between. There are 13 residues in the CDR3. Looked up from germline, CDR1 is SGHTA and CDR2 is FQGTGA. The DNA for the CDR3 is TGTGCCAGCAGCTTTTCGACTCGGACTGAAGCTTTCTTT. Translation: CASSFSTRTEAFF.